The 24 T cell receptor beta chains reported below all come from one sample, sequenced in a study of T cell responses to AZD1222 COVID-19 vaccine. Here immunoSEQ multiplex PCR was the method, and the copy in TCRdb shows in-frame clones only, minus some. The table includes some 110,000 clones, more than 75% detected once. Here the sequenced sample was peripheral blood, taken 28 days after the second AZD1222 dose. The receptors come from an adult who received the AZD1222 COVID-19 vaccine.

The chain has TRBV9 and TRBJ1-2, with TRBD1 as a possible D gene (6 bases). Trimming took off 4 bases at V and 0 bases at J, with 16 bases between the two ends. The CDR3 runs to 16 residues. In germline, CDR1 is SGDLS, CDR2 YYNGEE. CDR3 sequence (DNA): TGTGCCAGCAGCCCGCACCCGACAGGTGCTAACTATGGCTACACCTTC. Protein sequence: CASSPHPTGANYGYTF.

V gene TRBV7-2 combines with J gene TRBJ1-1; 7 nucleotides agree with TRBD1. CDR1 is SGHTA and CDR2 is FQGNSA in the germline V gene. There are 12 residues in the CDR3. With 5 bases clipped from V and 6 bases from J, the junction kept 3 bases outside the gene matches. CDR3 DNA: TGTGCCAGCAGCCAGGGGGGACCTGAAGCTTTCTTT. Encoded protein: CASSQGGPEAFF.

This sequence joins TRBV18 and TRBJ2-3, with D uncertain. The CDR3 spans 13 residues. Trimming removed 6 bases from V and 1 base from J, with 8 bases in between. In germline, CDR1 is KGHSH, CDR2 LQKENI. CDR3 bases: TGTGCCAGCTCTCCGATCGGCACAGATACGCAGTATTTT. This encodes CASSPIGTDTQYF.

The rearrangement links TRBV27 to TRBJ2-2, with 8 nucleotides matching TRBD1. This CDR3 is built from 15 residues. The V and J ends lost 6 bases and 3 bases, in that order; junction bases with no gene match: 6. CDR1 and CDR2 from the germline V gene are MNHEY and SMNVEV (reference sequence). The chain's CDR3 is CASSHRGVDTGELFF. DNA of the CDR3: TGTGCCAGCAGCCACAGGGGGGTGGACACCGGGGAGCTGTTTTTT.

CDR3 nucleotides: TGTGCCAGTAGTATAGATTCCCTCGGGACAGGTTACAATGAGCAGTTCTTC. This sequence encodes CASSIDSLGTGYNEQFF. This chain links TRBV19 with TRBJ2-1, with TRBD1 matching 8 bases. The CDR3 loop spans 17 amino acids. With V trimmed by 0 bases and J by 4 bases, 8 bases remained unmatched. The V gene's germline CDR1 is LNHDA and CDR2 SQIVND (reference sequence).

This clone was counted a single time. The rearrangement links TRBV19 to TRBJ1-3; no clear D gene. This CDR3 has 14 amino acids. Germline V gene data show CDR1 as LNHDA and CDR2 as SQIVND (reference sequence). V gave up 3 bases and J gave up 2 bases, with 8 bases separating them. CDR3 nucleotide sequence: TGTGCCAGTAGTATTATGGGAGCTGGAAACACCATATATTTT. This translates into CASSIMGAGNTIYF. Drawing the rest from reference TRBV19 and TRBJ1-3, the complete variable domain is DGGITQSPKYLFRKEGQNVTLSCEQNLNHDAMYWYRQDPGQGLRLIYYSQIVNDFQKGDIAEGYSVSREKKESFPLTVTSAQKNPTAFYLCASSIMGAGNTIYFGEGSWLTVV.

The rearrangement joins TRBV19 to TRBJ1-6; D is ambiguous. Trimming removed 8 bases at V and 10 bases at J, with 15 bases between. Germline V gene sequence: CDR1 LNHDA, CDR2 SQIVND (reference sequence). This CDR3 has 13 amino acids. CDR3 in amino acids: CASGSSIRSPLHF. The CDR3 nucleotides are TGTGCCAGTGGTTCATCTATTAGGTCACCCCTCCACTTT.

The chain uses TRBV7-8 and TRBJ1-4; D is unclear. The CDR3 extends over 13 amino acids. The ends were cut back, 5 bases at V and 1 base at J, with 5 bases in the middle. Germline assignment: CDR1 SGHVS and CDR2 FQNEAQ. The CDR3 loop is CASSHGTNEKLFF. CDR3 nucleotides: TGTGCCAGCAGCCACGGAACTAATGAAAAACTGTTTTTT.

The chain employs TRBV5-1 and TRBJ1-2, with D possibly being TRBD1 (5 bases). Germline values: CDR1 SGHRS, CDR2 YFSETQ. This CDR3 contains 13 residues. The V and J ends lost 2 bases and 6 bases respectively, with 11 bases between them. The CDR3 DNA is TGCGCCAGCAGCTTAACGACGGACAATGGCTACACCTTC. Encoded protein: CASSLTTDNGYTF.

V gene TRBV7-2 combines with J gene TRBJ2-1, with D possibly being TRBD1 or TRBD2 (5 bases each). Trimming removed 4 bases at V and 7 bases at J, with 14 bases between. There are 14 residues in the CDR3. CDR1 and CDR2 (germline): SGHTA, FQGNSA. The DNA of the CDR3 is TGTGCCAGCAGCTCGGACTCGAAGGGGAATGAGCAGTTCTTC. Amino acid sequence: CASSSDSKGNEQFF. Complete variable domain (other parts from reference TRBV7-2 and TRBJ2-1): GAGVSQSPSNKVTEKGKDVELRCDPISGHTALYWYRQSLGQGLEFLIYFQGNSAPDKSGLPSDRFSAERTGGSVSTLTIQRTQQEDSAVYLCASSSDSKGNEQFFGPGTRLTVL.

The CDR3 loop is CASSADFRGEQYF. The CDR3 bases are TGTGCCAGCAGCGCGGACTTCCGCGGCGAGCAGTACTTC. The gene calls are TRBV5-6 and TRBJ2-7; D may be TRBD2 (5 bases). Trimming took off 4 bases at V and 6 bases at J, with 14 bases between the two ends. Germline CDR1 is SGHDT and CDR2 is YYEEEE. The CDR3 has 13 amino acids.

The V call is TRBV10-3, the J call TRBJ2-1; TRBD1 is a possible D gene (6 bases). V dropped 5 bases and J dropped 2 bases, with 19 bases sitting between them. Germline CDR1 and CDR2: ENHRY and SYGVKD. The CDR3 runs to 17 residues. CDR3 DNA: TGTGCCATCAGTACCTTAGGGGGAGAGACCCCCTACAATGAGCAGTTCTTC. It translates to CAISTLGGETPYNEQFF.

V usage is TRBV2 and J usage is TRBJ1-5; TRBD1 might be the D (6 bases). CDR3 length: 14 amino acids. Trimming shortened V by 3 bases and J by 5 bases, and 11 bases separated the two germline ends. Germline V gene data show CDR1 as SNHLY and CDR2 as FYNNEI. CDR3 loop: CASSDGTLHQPQHF. CDR3 DNA: TGTGCCAGCAGTGATGGGACACTTCATCAGCCCCAGCATTTT.

The chain is built from TRBV30 and TRBJ2-7; D gene ambiguous. Trimming cost V 2 bases and J 12 bases, with 14 bases left between them. The CDR3 extends over 11 amino acids. In germline, CDR1 is GTSNPN, CDR2 SVGIG (reference sequence). The CDR3 DNA sequence: TGTGCCTGGAGTTCGACCCCCCGGTGGTACTTC. Its protein is CAWSSTPRWYF.

This clone was seen a handful of times. The rearrangement joins TRBV30 to TRBJ1-1; 7 bases are a match to TRBD1. V shed 6 bases, J shed 1 base, and the junction held 14 bases outside the gene matches. The V gene's germline CDR1 is GTSNPN and CDR2 SVGIG (reference sequence). The CDR3 spans 16 residues. CDR3 sequence reads: CACVNENWDRNTEAFF. The CDR3 region has the DNA TGTGCCTGCGTAAACGAGAATTGGGACAGGAACACTGAAGCTTTCTTT.

This sequence joins TRBV28 and TRBJ1-2, with TRBD1 matching over 7 bases. After removal of 6 bases from V and 4 bases from J, the junction contained 11 bases not matched to a gene. From germline, CDR1 is MDHEN and CDR2 SYDVKM. This CDR3 contains 15 residues. The CDR3 DNA reads as TGTGCCAGCAGCACCCTCAGGGGGATTACCTATGGCTACACCTTC. Translated, it gives CASSTLRGITYGYTF.

The chain combines TRBV11-3 with TRBJ1-4; perhaps TRBD1 as D (5 bases). The CDR3 runs 15 residues. Germline V lookup: CDR1 SGHNT, CDR2 YENEEA. V was trimmed by 5 bases and J by 3 bases, leaving 13 bases between them. CDR3 region: CASSPNPGPNEKLFF. Here the CDR3 DNA reads TGTGCCAGCAGCCCAAACCCAGGGCCTAATGAAAAACTGTTTTTT. The complete variable domain, with remaining parts taken from reference TRBV11-3 and TRBJ1-4, reads EAGVVQSPRYKIIEKKQPVAFWCNPISGHNTLYWYLQNLGQGPELLIRYENEEAVDDSQLPKDRFSAERLKGVDSTLKIQPAELGDSAVYLCASSPNPGPNEKLFFGSGTQLSVL.

Only a few counts were recorded for this clone. This chain connects TRBV6-5 to TRBJ1-1; no clear D. Trimming took off 5 bases at V and 2 bases at J, with 9 bases between the two ends. Germline CDR1 and CDR2: MNHEY and SVGAGI. The CDR3 covers 13 residues. The CDR3 sequence is CASSRGPNTEAFF. As DNA, the CDR3 is TGTGCCAGCAGTAGAGGTCCAAACACTGAAGCTTTCTTT.

The table lists this clone with a count of one. The chain couples TRBV7-8 to TRBJ2-6, with 8 bases identical to TRBD1. This CDR3 is 17 amino acids long. Germline CDR1 SGHVS, CDR2 FQNEAQ. V was pared by 5 bases and J by 0 bases, with 6 bases of the junction left unmatched. CDR3 loop: CASSEDRAYSGANVLTF. The DNA of the CDR3 is TGTGCCAGCAGCGAGGACAGGGCGTACTCTGGGGCCAACGTCCTGACTTTC.

The chain is built from TRBV4-3 and TRBJ2-6; D gene uncertain. CDR1 and CDR2 from the germline V gene are LGHNA and YSLEER. Trimming removed 0 bases at V and 0 bases at J, with 12 bases between. The length of the CDR3 is 18 residues. The CDR3 protein is CASSQDWASSSGANVLTF. The DNA of the CDR3 is TGCGCCAGCAGCCAAGATTGGGCCTCGAGCTCTGGGGCCAACGTCCTGACTTTC.

The genes are TRBV27 and TRBJ1-2; D is undetermined. V was shortened by 5 bases and J by 7 bases, with 17 bases between the two germline ends. Germline values: CDR1 MNHEY, CDR2 SMNVEV (reference sequence). This CDR3 region has 14 residues. As DNA, the CDR3 is TGTGCCAGCAGTCCCATTGAGTTTTACGGTGGCTACACCTTC. This gives the protein CASSPIEFYGGYTF.

The rearrangement uses TRBV12-3 or TRBV12-4 and TRBJ2-7; D may be TRBD1 (6 bases). Deletions cut 6 bases from V and 1 base from J, with 10 bases between. CDR3 size: 13 residues. CDR3 sequence: CASSWTDSYEQYF. DNA for the CDR3: TGTGCCAGCAGCTGGACAGATTCCTACGAGCAGTACTTC.

V and J are TRBV5-4 and TRBJ2-5; D is unresolved. V lost 3 bases to trimming and J lost 3 bases, with 15 bases between them. The CDR3 is 15 residues long. The germline V gene encodes CDR1 SGHNT and CDR2 YYREEE (reference sequence). CDR3 coding DNA: TGTGCCAGCAGCTCCTTTGCCCGGGCCGAAGAGACCCAGTACTTC. Translated, it gives CASSSFARAEETQYF.

The rearrangement links TRBV6-5 to TRBJ1-2; D might be TRBD1 (6 bases). This CDR3 contains 13 residues. The V gene lost 7 bases and the J gene lost 1 base, with 10 bases spanning the gap. CDR1 MNHEY and CDR2 SVGAGI come from the germline V gene. The CDR3 DNA follows: TGTGCCAGCAACTCGGACAGTAACTATGGCTACACCTTC. Translated, it gives CASNSDSNYGYTF.